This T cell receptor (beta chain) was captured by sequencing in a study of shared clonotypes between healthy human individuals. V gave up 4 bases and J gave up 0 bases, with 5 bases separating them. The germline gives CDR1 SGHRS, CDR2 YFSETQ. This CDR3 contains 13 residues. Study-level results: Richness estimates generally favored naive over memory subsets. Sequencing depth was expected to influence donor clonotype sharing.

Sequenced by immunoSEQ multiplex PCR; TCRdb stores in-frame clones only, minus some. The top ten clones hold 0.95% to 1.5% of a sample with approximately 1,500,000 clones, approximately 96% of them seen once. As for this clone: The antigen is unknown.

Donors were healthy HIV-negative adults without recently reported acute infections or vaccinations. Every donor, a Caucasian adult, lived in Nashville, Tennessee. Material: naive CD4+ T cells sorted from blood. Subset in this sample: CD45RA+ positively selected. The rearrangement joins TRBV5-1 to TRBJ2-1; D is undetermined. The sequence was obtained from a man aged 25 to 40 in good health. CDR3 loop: CASSPRSYNEQFF. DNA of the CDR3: TGCGCCAGCAGCCCACGCTCCTACAATGAGCAGTTCTTC.